The 4 T cell receptor beta chains in this list originate from one sample, sequenced in a study of a mutant IDH1 vaccine in newly diagnosed glioma. The table came from immunoSEQ multiplex PCR; TCRdb's copy has only in-frame clones and leaves some out. The data hold tens of thousands of clones, with about nine tenths observed a single time. These receptors' antigens are unknown. Time point defined: week 35, safety follow-up. It was 300 ug of mutant IDH1 20-mer peptide that made up each vaccine dose, given with topical imiquimod. Specimen: PBMCs, collected from a glioma patient whose treatment included an IDH1 peptide vaccine. These receptors all come from a man aged 35 to 55 with glioma.

The chain links TRBV18 to TRBJ1-1, with D possibly TRBD1 on 6 matching bases. Germline values: CDR1 KGHSH, CDR2 LQKENI. This CDR3 region has 15 residues. Trimming removed 3 bases at V and 0 bases at J, with 11 bases between. The chain's CDR3 is CASSPTGTLNTEAFF. In DNA, the CDR3 is TGTGCCAGCTCACCTACCGGGACACTGAACACTGAAGCTTTCTTT.

The chain joins TRBV6-6 to TRBJ1-4; 11 bases fit TRBD1. Germline trimming cut 2 bases from V and 5 bases from J; bases unmatched to any gene: 4. The length of the CDR3 is 16 residues. Germline lookup yields CDR1 MNHNY and CDR2 SVGAGI (reference sequence). The CDR3 bases are TGTGCCAGCAGTTACGGGGGACAGGGGGGGAATGAAAAACTGTTTTTT. It encodes CASSYGGQGGNEKLFF.

The CDR3 protein is CATMTGTYEQYF. The CDR3 DNA follows: TGTGCCACAATGACAGGAACCTACGAGCAGTACTTC. The chain joins TRBV28 to TRBJ2-7, with TRBD1 as a possible D gene (6 bases). V was clipped by 10 bases and J by 2 bases, with 12 bases between them. CDR3 length: 12 amino acids. CDR1 MDHEN and CDR2 SYDVKM come from the germline V gene.

J is TRBJ1-2 and V is TRBV19; 9 nucleotides agree with TRBD1. The germline CDR1 and CDR2 sequences are LNHDA and SQIVND (reference sequence). The ends lost 1 base at V and 7 bases at J; junction bases unmatched: 7. The CDR3 is 15 amino acids. CDR3 coding DNA: TGTGCCAGTAGTATAGGAGGACAGGGGAGGAGTGGCTACACCTTC. Residues: CASSIGGQGRSGYTF.